This T cell receptor (beta chain) was sequenced for a study of cytomegalovirus exposure and HLA in healthy donors. CDR1 SQVTM and CDR2 ANQGSEA come from the germline V gene. The V end lost 4 bases, the J end lost 5 bases, and 12 bases lay between the germline ends. This CDR3 contains 13 residues. PCR amplification relied on 60 Vbeta primers (plus 13 Jbeta primers). The table came from immunoSEQ multiplex PCR; TCRdb's copy has only in-frame clones and leaves some out. The sample contains 150,000 to 180,000 clones, 80% of which appear only once. Points from the study as a whole: Highly shared sequence variants in one cluster were likely a sequencing artifact.

Points on this clone: Its target is not known.

The chain couples TRBV29-1 to TRBJ2-1; tentatively, D is TRBD2 (6 bases). The sample consisted of PBMCs. The origin of this receptor is a man younger than 40 in good health and CMV-seropositive. Written as DNA, the CDR3 is TGCAGCGTTGCCGGGACTTCTCACAATGAGCAGTTCTTC. Its translation: CSVAGTSHNEQFF.